The 28 T cell receptor beta chains reported below all come from one sample, sequenced in a study of T cell responses to AZD1222 COVID-19 vaccine. The protocol was immunoSEQ multiplex PCR, while the TCRdb copy is restricted to in-frame clones and leaves out a portion. Of about 60,000 clones in the sample, around 83% were seen once. Sequencing was performed on peripheral blood, taken on day 0 of MenACWY control vaccination. Receptor source: an adult in good health.

The V gene is TRBV6-5, the J gene TRBJ1-4; D remains unclear. V was clipped by 2 bases and J by 5 bases, with 15 bases between them. Germline V gene lookup returns CDR1 MNHEY and CDR2 SVGAGI. The CDR3 is 16 amino acids. In DNA, the CDR3 is TGTGCCAGCAGTTACACCTTGGGAGCGGGAAATGAAAAACTGTTTTTT. Its protein is CASSYTLGAGNEKLFF.

The chain carries TRBV9 and TRBJ2-7, with D uncertain. V lost 3 bases, J lost 0 bases, and 7 bases lay in between. There are 13 residues in the CDR3. The germline gives CDR1 SGDLS, CDR2 YYNGEE. CDR3 coding DNA: TGTGCCAGCAGCGCTTCTAACTCCTACGAGCAGTACTTC. Translated: CASSASNSYEQYF.

CDR3 nucleotide sequence: TGTGCCAGCAGTACCGCGGGGACTAACTACGAGCAGTACTTC. This translates into CASSTAGTNYEQYF. J is TRBJ2-7 and V is TRBV6-5; 7 nucleotides match TRBD2. There are 14 residues in the CDR3. Germline assignment: CDR1 MNHEY and CDR2 SVGAGI. The ends lost 5 bases at V and 3 bases at J; junction bases unmatched: 7.

DNA for the CDR3: TGCAGCGTTGCCCGAACAGCTAATGAAAAACTGTTTTTT. Translating it yields CSVARTANEKLFF. This chain links TRBV29-1 with TRBJ1-4; D is uncertain. The V and J ends lost 4 bases and 3 bases respectively, with 9 bases between them. Germline V gene data show CDR1 as SQVTM and CDR2 as ANQGSEA. CDR3 length equals 13 residues.

This clone occurred a few times. J is TRBJ1-4 and V is TRBV6-2 or TRBV6-3; a weak D match, TRBD1 (5 bases). The germline CDR1 and CDR2 sequences are MNHEY and SVGEGT. Trimming took 0 bases from V and 3 from J, leaving 8 bases between them. This CDR3 contains 15 residues. The chain's CDR3 is CASSYSRGSNEKLFF. CDR3 DNA sequence: TGTGCCAGCAGTTACTCGAGGGGCTCTAATGAAAAACTGTTTTTT.

The chain couples TRBV19 to TRBJ2-1; 9 nucleotides agree with TRBD2. The trim removed 1 base at V and 0 bases at J, leaving 4 bases unmatched. The CDR3 runs 17 residues. Germline assignment: CDR1 LNHDA and CDR2 SQIVND (reference sequence). The CDR3 region is CASSIVSGGSSYNEQFF. CDR3 nucleotide sequence: TGTGCCAGTAGTATAGTTAGCGGGGGCAGCTCCTACAATGAGCAGTTCTTC.

This chain uses TRBV28 with TRBJ2-2; D not resolved. The germline V and J ends were trimmed by 1 base and 5 bases, with 5 bases remaining between them. The CDR3 length is 13 residues. Germline loops: CDR1 MDHEN, CDR2 SYDVKM. CDR3 sequence: CASSLFGTGELFF. CDR3 in DNA: TGTGCCAGCAGTTTATTCGGGACCGGGGAGCTGTTTTTT.

This clone was counted between two and nine times. The J gene is TRBJ2-7, the V gene TRBV11-1; D is unresolved. Germline V gene sequence: CDR1 SGHAT, CDR2 FQDESV (reference sequence). The CDR3 sequence is 15 residues long. V was shortened by 0 bases and J by 6 bases, with 15 bases between the two germline ends. The CDR3 nucleotides read TGTGCCAGCAGCTTAGCGCCCTACATATCTCGCGAGCAGTACTTC. This sequence encodes CASSLAPYISREQYF.

The chain carries TRBV5-5 and TRBJ2-3; D call uncertain. V was trimmed by 4 bases and J by 0 bases, leaving 6 bases between them. The CDR3 contains 13 residues. Germline V gives CDR1 SGHKS, CDR2 YYEKEE (reference sequence). CDR3 nucleotide sequence: TGTGCCAGCAGCCCGGCTAGCACAGATACGCAGTATTTT. Translated: CASSPASTDTQYF. Drawing the rest from reference TRBV5-5 and TRBJ2-3, the complete variable domain is DAGVTQSPTHLIKTRGQQVTLRCSPISGHKSVSWYQQVLGQGPQFIFQYYEKEERGRGNFPDRFSARQFPNYSSELNVNALLLGDSALYLCASSPASTDTQYFGPGTRLTVL.

The chain links TRBV6-2 or TRBV6-3 to TRBJ1-5; 8 bases fit TRBD1. The V gene's germline CDR1 is MNHEY and CDR2 SVGEGT. The CDR3 has 15 amino acids. V was pared by 2 bases and J by 9 bases, with 9 bases of the junction left unmatched. The CDR3 DNA is TGTGCCAGCAGTTACGTCGGACAGGGAGTCGGGCCCCAGCATTTT. Its translation is CASSYVGQGVGPQHF.

This chain uses TRBV5-1 with TRBJ1-1; D is ambiguous. Germline loops: CDR1 SGHRS, CDR2 YFSETQ. V dropped 4 bases and J dropped 4 bases, with 14 bases sitting between them. The CDR3 has 14 residues. CDR3 sequence: CASSLEALPTEAFF. CDR3 DNA: TGCGCCAGCAGCCTAGAGGCCTTACCCACTGAAGCTTTCTTT.

A few counts support this clone. The J gene is TRBJ2-2, the V gene TRBV7-9, with a tentative D call TRBD1 (6 bases). CDR1 is SEHNR and CDR2 is FQNEAQ in the germline V gene (reference sequence). This CDR3 is 14 amino acids long. The V gene lost 5 bases and the J gene lost 6 bases, with 13 bases spanning the gap. CDR3 region: CASSPRGFSGELFF. DNA for the CDR3: TGTGCCAGCAGCCCCAGGGGTTTTTCCGGGGAGCTGTTTTTT.

This clone was recorded a few times. V gene TRBV28 combines with J gene TRBJ1-6; D uncertain. The CDR3 has 13 residues. V was shortened by 7 bases and J by 0 bases, with 4 bases between the two germline ends. The germline V gene has CDR1 MDHEN and CDR2 SYDVKM. This CDR3 reads CASMSSYNSPLHF. As DNA, the CDR3 is TGTGCCAGCATGAGCTCCTATAATTCACCCCTCCACTTT.

The chain uses TRBV4-3 and TRBJ2-1; TRBD2 aligns across 11 bases. The ends lost 1 base at V and 7 bases at J; junction bases unmatched: 6. Germline CDR1 reads LGHNA; CDR2 reads YSLEER. The CDR3 spans 16 residues. CDR3 sequence (DNA): TGCGCCAGCAGCCAAGCCCTAGCGGGAGGTCAAAATGAGCAGTTCTTC. This sequence encodes CASSQALAGGQNEQFF.

The rearrangement uses TRBV7-2 and TRBJ2-7, with TRBD2 matching over 13 bases. The CDR3 covers 19 residues. Germline V gene lookup returns CDR1 SGHTA and CDR2 FQGNSA. Trimming cost V 4 bases and J 0 bases; bases outside gene matches: 12. CDR3 region: CASSYRLAGGSRSSYEQYF. DNA for the CDR3: TGTGCCAGCAGCTACCGACTAGCGGGAGGTTCTAGGAGCTCCTACGAGCAGTACTTC.

V usage is TRBV4-3 and J usage is TRBJ2-3; D might be TRBD1 (6 bases). V dropped 0 bases and J dropped 2 bases, with 21 bases sitting between them. Germline CDR1 reads LGHNA; CDR2 reads YSLEER. The CDR3 consists of 19 residues. The CDR3 loop reads CASSQDRTEYGTHTDTQYF. CDR3 sequence (DNA): TGCGCCAGCAGCCAAGATAGGACGGAATACGGGACACACACAGATACGCAGTATTTT.

The chain couples TRBV21-1 to TRBJ2-1; TRBD2, the D gene given by the table, was not confirmed from the DNA. TRBV21-1 counts as a pseudogene. The CDR3 is 19 amino acids. Written as DNA, the CDR3 is TGTGCCAGCAGCAAACTCTCACGAGTAGCGGGAGACCGGAACAATGAGCAGTTCTTC. Protein sequence: CASSKLSRVAGDRNNEQFF.

The chain is built from TRBV7-2 and TRBJ2-1; D unclear. With 5 bases removed from V and 10 bases from J, the gap between germline ends came to 15 bases. CDR1 and CDR2 from the germline V gene are SGHTA and FQGNSA. This CDR3 spans 13 amino acids. CDR3 protein: CASSPPSSWEQFF. Written as DNA, the CDR3 is TGTGCCAGCAGCCCACCAAGTTCGTGGGAGCAGTTCTTC.

The V and J genes are TRBV2 and TRBJ2-2, with TRBD2 matching 9 bases. The CDR3 runs to 15 residues. The V segment lost 6 bases and the J segment 4 bases; nucleotides outside the gene matches: 6. Germline V gene sequence: CDR1 SNHLY, CDR2 FYNNEI. CDR3 bases: TGTGCCAGCAGAGAGAAACTAGCGGGCACCGGGGAGCTGTTTTTT. Protein product: CASREKLAGTGELFF.

The genes are TRBV11-3 and TRBJ1-3; 9 nucleotides align to TRBD1. Trimming took 5 bases from V and 1 from J; bases not matched to a gene: 18. This CDR3 region has 20 residues. The V gene's germline CDR1 is SGHNT and CDR2 YENEEA. The chain's CDR3 is CASSPILRNRDRVSGNTIYF. DNA of the CDR3: TGTGCCAGCAGCCCAATCCTTAGGAACCGGGACAGGGTGTCTGGAAACACCATATATTTT.

The CDR3 reads CASSFPGQEISGYTF. The CDR3 nucleotides read TGTGCCAGTAGTTTTCCGGGACAGGAGATATCTGGCTACACCTTC. V and J are TRBV19 and TRBJ1-2; 8 bases line up with TRBD1. The length of the CDR3 is 15 residues. CDR1 is LNHDA and CDR2 is SQIVND in the germline V gene (reference sequence). The junction had 12 bases not matched to a gene; V was cut back by 5 bases and J by 7 bases.

The chain uses TRBV7-3 and TRBJ1-2; weak D call: TRBD1 (6 bases). Trimming pared 0 bases from V and 3 bases from J, leaving 11 bases between. Germline lookup yields CDR1 SGHTA and CDR2 FQGTGA. The CDR3 covers 15 residues. The CDR3 reads CASSLTQAGDYGYTF. The CDR3 region has the DNA TGTGCCAGCAGCTTAACCCAAGCAGGGGACTATGGCTACACCTTC.

CDR3 DNA sequence: TGTGCCAGCAGCTGGGGAGCCGCCGGGGAGCTGTTTTTT. The encoded protein is CASSWGAAGELFF. This sequence joins TRBV28 and TRBJ2-2; D possibly corresponds to TRBD2 (5 bases). Germline lookup yields CDR1 MDHEN and CDR2 SYDVKM. The CDR3 has 13 residues. V lost 6 bases, J lost 6 bases, and 11 bases lay in between.

The V gene is TRBV6-5, the J gene TRBJ1-1; D gene uncertain. The CDR3 totals 12 residues. Germline CDR1 reads MNHEY; CDR2 reads SVGAGI. The V end was cut by 4 bases, the J end by 11 bases, with 14 bases between. CDR3 nucleotides: TGTGCCAGCAGTTCCCCGGGTGGAGGCGCTTTCTTT. Its translation is CASSSPGGGAFF.

The V gene is TRBV28, the J gene TRBJ1-5, with D possibly being TRBD1 (5 bases). The CDR3 is made up of 15 amino acids. CDR1 MDHEN and CDR2 SYDVKM come from the germline V gene. Deletions cut 2 bases from V and 7 bases from J, with 15 bases between. The CDR3 loop reads CASSLGQGFYQPQHF. In DNA form, the CDR3 reads TGTGCCAGCAGTTTAGGGCAGGGATTTTACCAGCCCCAGCATTTT.

The gene calls are TRBV19 and TRBJ1-2; 7 bases align to TRBD1. V lost 4 bases and J lost 3; bases outside the gene matches: 5. Looked up from germline, CDR1 is LNHDA and CDR2 is SQIVND (reference sequence). The CDR3 sequence is 14 residues long. Written as DNA, the CDR3 is TGTGCCAGTAGTACGGCAGGGGGGGACTATGGCTACACCTTC. Translation gives CASSTAGGDYGYTF.

In its sample, this clone was seen a few times. The rearrangement links TRBV27 to TRBJ2-7, with TRBD2 identical over 8 bases. The CDR3 has 15 amino acids. Germline V gene data show CDR1 as MNHEY and CDR2 as SMNVEV (reference sequence). Trimming removed 4 bases from V and 6 bases from J; junction bases left unmatched: 11. The CDR3 region has the DNA TGTGCCAGCAGTTCACGACCAAGCGGGAGATCCGAGCAGTACTTC. This gives the protein CASSSRPSGRSEQYF.

The chain links TRBV18 to TRBJ2-7; D is perhaps TRBD1 (6 bases). Trimming removed 2 bases from V and 6 bases from J, with 17 bases in between. The CDR3 spans 15 residues. CDR1 is KGHSH and CDR2 is LQKENI in the germline V gene. The CDR3, as DNA: TGTGCCAGCTCACCAACACAGGGATTGGTCGGCGAGCAGTACTTC. It specifies CASSPTQGLVGEQYF. Full variable domain (rest looked up from reference TRBV18 and TRBJ2-7): NAGVMQNPRHLVRRRGQEARLRCSPMKGHSHVYWYRQLPEEGLKFMVYLQKENIIDESGMPKERFSAEFPKEGPSILRIQQVVRGDSAAYFCASSPTQGLVGEQYFGPGTRLTVT.